This T cell receptor beta chain was captured in a study of shared clonotypes between healthy human individuals. Study-level results: Across subsets, estimated richness was generally greater for naive than for memory populations.

Authors' processing steps: ImmunoSEQ supplied junction-only sequences lacking quality scores, so filtering was different. This table comes from immunoSEQ multiplex PCR, and its TCRdb copy is limited to in-frame clones, with some not included. V, J and clone size were drawn from that table, and D and trimming were deduced from the DNA. Seen here are about 710,000 clones, 73% observed once, and the top ten hold under 2%. Concerning this clone itself: Its antigen is as yet unknown.

Within Nashville, Tennessee resided all donors, each a Caucasian adult. The germline V gene encodes CDR1 MNHEY and CDR2 SMNVEV (reference sequence). The CDR3 has 13 residues. Trimming cost V 5 bases and J 5 bases, with 12 bases left between them. The source material was memory CD4+ T cells sorted from blood. Specified subset: CD45RA-negative fraction. V is TRBV27 and J is TRBJ1-1, with unresolved D. This receptor was obtained from a woman aged 25 to 45 in good health. CDR3: CASSPWGNTEAFF. In DNA, the CDR3 is TGTGCCAGCAGTCCCTGGGGTAATACTGAAGCTTTCTTT.